The rows below give T cell receptor beta chains drawn from one sample of a study of blood T cell repertoires in COVID-19. Assay: immunoSEQ multiplex PCR; the TCRdb copy retains only in-frame clones and omits some. The sample carries some 250,000 clones, approximately 86% recorded once. Sequenced: peripheral blood. The origin of the receptors is a man in his sixties who had recovered from COVID-19. The CDR3 runs from the conserved cysteine through the conserved F or W. D genes are given only for firm matches. Clone size is stated in some rows and not others, as once, few, many or a class when expanded.

TRBJ2-5 TRBV13 TRBD2 . TGTGCCAGCAGCTTAAATAGCGGGGGTAAACCTGGGACCCAGTACTTC CASSLNSGGKPGTQYF
TRBJ2-2 TRBV7-2 . . TGTGCCAGCAGCTTCCCCTTCACCGGGGAGCTGTTTTTT CASSFPFTGELFF
TRBJ1-6 TRBV19 TRBD1 . TGTGCCAGTAGGGACAGGGCGACTTCACCCCTCCACTTT CASRDRATSPLHF
TRBJ2-3 TRBV27 TRBD2 . TGTGCCAGCAGTCCCGGGACTAGCGGGGTCACAGATACGCAGTATTTT CASSPGTSGVTDTQYF
TRBJ1-1 TRBV6-1 . . TGTGCCAGCAGTGAGACAGACCTGACAGAAGCTTTCTTT CASSETDLTEAFF
TRBJ2-3 TRBV28 TRBD2 once TGTGCCAGCAGTCTACTAGCGGGGGGGCCAAGCACAGATACGCAGTATTTT CASSLLAGGPSTDTQYF
TRBJ2-3 TRBV4-2 TRBD2 . TGTGCCAGCAGCCAAGAGGGGACTACTTCCACAGATACGCAGTATTTT CASSQEGTTSTDTQYF
TRBJ2-5 TRBV5-1 TRBD2 . TGCGCCAGCAGCTCCACGGCTAGCGGGGCAGAGACCCAGTACTTC CASSSTASGAETQYF
TRBJ1-2 TRBV10-2 . . TGCGCCAGCACTCACATTTCTAACTATGGCTACACCTTC CASTHISNYGYTF
TRBJ2-2 TRBV4-2 . . TGTGCCAGCAGCCCCCGAGAGGGAAGAGCGAACACCGGGGAGCTGTTTTTT CASSPREGRANTGELFF
TRBJ1-2 TRBV3-1/TRBV3-2 TRBD1 . TGTGCCAGCAGCCCAACGTGGACAGGGAACTATGGCTACACCTTC CASSPTWTGNYGYTF
TRBJ2-3 TRBV19 TRBD1 few TGTGCCAGTAGTACTCTACAGGGGGTAGGCACAGATACGCAGTATTTT CASSTLQGVGTDTQYF
TRBJ2-7 TRBV5-6 . once TGTGCCAGCAGCTTGGTATCGGCGGTACGGGAGCAGTACTTC CASSLVSAVREQYF
TRBJ2-1 TRBV19 TRBD1 . TGTGCCAGTAGTATCAGACAGGGGCGCAATGAGCAGTTCTTC CASSIRQGRNEQFF
TRBJ1-5 TRBV4-1 . once TGCGCCAGCAGCCAAACTGGCAGGAGCGGTGATCAGCCCCAGCATTTT CASSQTGRSGDQPQHF
TRBJ2-5 TRBV11-3 . . TGTGCCAGCAAAGCAGGGGATGGAGAGACCCAGTACTTC CASKAGDGETQYF
TRBJ2-1 TRBV3-1/TRBV3-2 TRBD1 . TGTGCCAGCAGGCGATTACGGGACAGGGGGAATGAGCAGTTCTTC CASRRLRDRGNEQFF
TRBJ2-5 TRBV5-4 TRBD2 . TGTGCCAGCAGCTTGGCTAGCGGGGGGGCATCAGAGACCCAGTACTTC CASSLASGGASETQYF
TRBJ2-6 TRBV7-2 . . TGTGCCAGCAGCTACAAGACAGGGACTCTCTCTGGGGCCAACGTCCTGACTTTC CASSYKTGTLSGANVLTF
TRBJ1-1 TRBV10-1 TRBD1 . TGCGCCAGCAGAGACAGGGGAAACACTGAAGCTTTCTTT CASRDRGNTEAFF
TRBJ2-3 TRBV7-9 . . TGTGCCAGCAGCTCGCGTCCCCTCAGGGGATGGGGCACAGATACGCAGTATTTT CASSSRPLRGWGTDTQYF
TRBJ1-3 TRBV19 TRBD1 . TGTGCCAGTACCTCAGGGGGCTCTGGAAACACCATATATTTT CASTSGGSGNTIYF
TRBJ2-5 TRBV27 . . TGTGCCAGCAGTTTTGGCACAGCCCTGGGCCGAGAGACCCAGTACTTC CASSFGTALGRETQYF
TRBJ2-5 TRBV3-1/TRBV3-2 . . TGTGCCAGCAGCCAAGACAACAGCGGGCCAGAGACCCAGTACTTC CASSQDNSGPETQYF
TRBJ2-5 TRBV2 . . TGTGCCAGCAGTGGCAGTAGCCGTCAAGAGACCCAGTACTTC CASSGSSRQETQYF